These T cell receptor beta chains were read from a single sample in a study of blood T cell repertoires in COVID-19. The assay was immunoSEQ multiplex PCR, and TCRdb's table has in-frame clones only and misses some. The sample includes under 300,000 clones, around four fifths of them seen just once. The sample consisted of peripheral blood. The receptors originated from a woman aged 45-65 years who had recovered from COVID-19. Each CDR3 is given with its conserved first and last residue. Part of the rows lack a size; the others show once, few, many or a class for expanded clones.

J gene: TRBJ2-1; V gene: TRBV7-8; clone size: NA; CDR3 protein: CASSFTGYEQFF
J gene: TRBJ1-5; V gene: TRBV30; clone size: once; CDR3 protein: CAWSPGTYQPQHF
J gene: TRBJ1-6; V gene: TRBV4-2; clone size: NA; CDR3 protein: CASSQERQGPNSPLHF
J gene: TRBJ1-4; V gene: TRBV10-3; clone size: NA; CDR3 protein: CAISAGTEPNEKLFF
J gene: TRBJ2-7; V gene: TRBV27; clone size: NA; CDR3 protein: CASSSGGAINEQYF
J gene: TRBJ2-2; V gene: TRBV19; clone size: NA; CDR3 protein: CASSLGIPGQGNTGELFF
J gene: TRBJ1-4; V gene: TRBV18; clone size: NA; CDR3 protein: CASSHGQGGEKLFF
J gene: TRBJ2-2; V gene: TRBV9; clone size: once; CDR3 protein: CASSVEGLAGAVRYTGELFF
J gene: TRBJ1-1; V gene: TRBV25-1; clone size: NA; CDR3 protein: CASSGGANTEAFF
J gene: TRBJ2-7; V gene: TRBV5-5; clone size: NA; CDR3 protein: CASSLVGAAYEQYF
J gene: TRBJ2-4; V gene: TRBV28; clone size: NA; CDR3 protein: CASSSGLAGALAKNIQYF
J gene: TRBJ1-4; V gene: TRBV27; clone size: NA; CDR3 protein: CASSSRQGTEKLFF
J gene: TRBJ2-7; V gene: TRBV5-6; clone size: NA; CDR3 protein: CASSLQTGTGTWGQYF
J gene: TRBJ2-5; V gene: TRBV6-5; clone size: NA; CDR3 protein: CASRSTGGETQYF
J gene: TRBJ2-5; V gene: TRBV7-2; clone size: NA; CDR3 protein: CASSLLVETQYF
J gene: TRBJ2-1; V gene: TRBV28; clone size: NA; CDR3 protein: CASSLAASGTNEQFF
J gene: TRBJ2-7; V gene: TRBV29-1; clone size: NA; CDR3 protein: CSVEGAGGSGDYEQYF
J gene: TRBJ1-5; V gene: TRBV12-3/TRBV12-4; clone size: NA; CDR3 protein: CASRASGNQPQHF
J gene: TRBJ2-1; V gene: TRBV7-2; clone size: few; CDR3 protein: CASSLSGRGTEQFF
J gene: TRBJ2-7; V gene: TRBV24-1; clone size: NA; CDR3 protein: CATSDSVAYEQYF